A single TCR beta chain is shown here with its context. Libraries were prepared by immunoSEQ multiplex PCR; TCRdb keeps only in-frame clonotypes and omits some of them. The data show some 30,000 clones, about 87% seen once. This record comes from a study of PD-1 and CTLA-4 blockade in melanoma. The germline V gene encodes CDR1 MDHEN and CDR2 SYDVKM. V trimming: 5 bases; J trimming: 3 bases; junction bases outside the gene matches: 2. This CDR3 region has 14 residues. The sample here was CD8+ T cells from peripheral blood, taken from a patient given anti-PD-1 treatment. The receptor comes from a human donor with melanoma. J is TRBJ2-3 and V is TRBV28, with 10 bases that match TRBD1. In nucleotides, the CDR3 is TGTGCCAGCAGTCCGGGACAGGGGACAGATACGCAGTATTTT. This codes for CASSPGQGTDTQYF. The variable domain in full, completed from reference TRBV28 and TRBJ2-3, reads DVKVTQSSRYLVKRTGEKVFLECVQDMDHENMFWYRQDPGLGLRLIYFSYDVKMKEKGDIPEGYSVSREKKERFSLILESASTNQTSMYLCASSPGQGTDTQYFGPGTRLTVL.